The clone carrying this TCR beta chain was detected only a few times. Only in-frame clones appear in the TCRdb table, and some are missing; sequencing was by immunoSEQ multiplex PCR. Among 200,000 to 250,000 clones listed, 80% to 95% were seen once. These data belong to a study of blood T cell repertoires in COVID-19. Overall study: Sources were T cells, B-cell-depleted T cells, or PBMCs; the material itself was cDNA or gDNA.

Patients at the Seattle site were enrolled during active infection and followed longitudinally. Sequencing input: peripheral blood. The clonotype originates from a man between 60 and 75 years old with COVID-19, enrolled during active disease.

The CDR3 protein is CAWGEGLGNSPLHF. Here the CDR3 DNA reads TGTGCCTGGGGTGAGGGTTTGGGTAATTCACCCCTCCACTTT. This sequence joins TRBV30 and TRBJ1-6; D unclear. Germline loops: CDR1 GTSNPN, CDR2 SVGIG (reference sequence). V was shortened by 5 bases and J by 6 bases, with 14 bases between the two germline ends. This CDR3 spans 14 amino acids.